This T cell receptor beta chain was profiled in a study of neoadjuvant anti-PD-1 for oral cavity cancer. Looking at the study overall: Most patients had three to four biweekly doses of 3 mg/kg nivolumab before resection. Patients without progression received a fourth nivolumab dose around day 43, then surgical resection on days 50-56. Study-level points and caveats: Each response group had just a few patients in TCR analyses. Higher pretreatment Treg/Th17 ratios tracked higher pretreatment blood clonality.

With regard to this clone: Its antigen is unidentified.

Using immunoSEQ multiplex PCR, the repertoire was profiled, and TCRdb retains in-frame clones only, with some absent. The sample holds over 65,000 clones, 70% to 90% seen once. Between the trimmed V and J ends, which lost 5 bases and 3 bases, there was a span of 16 bases. Germline CDR1 and CDR2: SGHTA and FQGTGA. This CDR3 contains 16 residues. Time point: after neoadjuvant nivolumab, at surgical resection. Sequenced here: PBMCs, sampled after nivolumab (anti-PD-1) treatment. The sequence derives from a person aged 35-79 years with oral cavity squamous cell carcinoma. V and J are TRBV7-3 and TRBJ2-2; no clear D gene. The CDR3 nucleotides read TGTGCCAGCAGCCCAGTCGCGCGTGTGGACACCGGGGAGCTGTTTTTT. It codes for CASSPVARVDTGELFF. Based on the CDR3 plus reference TRBV7-3 and TRBJ2-2, the full variable domain is GAGVSQTPSNKVTEKGKYVELRCDPISGHTALYWYRQSLGQGPEFLIYFQGTGAADDSGLPNDRFFAVRPEGSVSTLKIQRTERGDSAVYLCASSPVARVDTGELFFGEGSRLTVL.